This TCR beta chain was recovered during a study of T cell changes during pregnancy in multiple sclerosis. This clone was seen a few times. Clones were sequenced by immunoSEQ multiplex PCR, and TCRdb holds only the in-frame ones, with some missing. Found here are over 70,000 clones, about 91% of them singletons; the top ten hold more than 1.5%. CDR3 length equals 15 residues. Trimming removed 4 bases from V and 2 bases from J, with 12 bases in between. Germline assignment: CDR1 KGHSH and CDR2 LQKENI. This sample comprised peripheral blood, obtained in the first trimester of pregnancy. The chain couples TRBV18 to TRBJ1-5, with D tentatively TRBD1 (6 bases). The clonotype originates from a female donor in good health, enrolled as a control in a pregnancy study. The CDR3 loop reads CASSLRQAGNQPQHF. The CDR3 bases are TGTGCCAGCTCACTTCGACAGGCGGGCAATCAGCCCCAGCATTTT. The whole variable domain, remainder taken from reference TRBV18 and TRBJ1-5, is NAGVMQNPRHLVRRRGQEARLRCSPMKGHSHVYWYRQLPEEGLKFMVYLQKENIIDESGMPKERFSAEFPKEGPSILRIQQVVRGDSAAYFCASSLRQAGNQPQHFGDGTRLSIL.